This paragraph reports one TCR beta chain. Its specificity is unknown. This entry is derived from a study of cytomegalovirus exposure and HLA in healthy donors. Study results and limitations: For most TCR sequences rarity was the rule, although some public TCRs occurred in many donors. A likely sequencing artifact accounted for one observed cluster of highly shared sequence variants. The records held CMV serostatus as the only immune exposure information. Cytomegalovirus-associated TCR beta chains were listed, numbering under 200.

CDR3 length equals 12 residues. V shed 7 bases, J shed 6 bases, and the junction held 5 bases outside the gene matches. Per the germline V gene, CDR1 is ENHRY and CDR2 is SYGVKD. 13 Jbeta primers and 60 Vbeta primers were used for the PCR. This table comes from immunoSEQ multiplex PCR, and its TCRdb copy is limited to in-frame clones, with some not included. Among some 90,000 clones listed, 76% were seen once. This clonotype originated in a man aged 40-55 years in good health and CMV-seronegative. The V gene is TRBV10-3, the J gene TRBJ1-2; 7 nucleotides align to TRBD1. Sequencing was carried out using PBMCs. The CDR3 DNA reads TGTGCCATCAACCGTGGGACAGATGGCTACACCTTC. Translating gives CAINRGTDGYTF.